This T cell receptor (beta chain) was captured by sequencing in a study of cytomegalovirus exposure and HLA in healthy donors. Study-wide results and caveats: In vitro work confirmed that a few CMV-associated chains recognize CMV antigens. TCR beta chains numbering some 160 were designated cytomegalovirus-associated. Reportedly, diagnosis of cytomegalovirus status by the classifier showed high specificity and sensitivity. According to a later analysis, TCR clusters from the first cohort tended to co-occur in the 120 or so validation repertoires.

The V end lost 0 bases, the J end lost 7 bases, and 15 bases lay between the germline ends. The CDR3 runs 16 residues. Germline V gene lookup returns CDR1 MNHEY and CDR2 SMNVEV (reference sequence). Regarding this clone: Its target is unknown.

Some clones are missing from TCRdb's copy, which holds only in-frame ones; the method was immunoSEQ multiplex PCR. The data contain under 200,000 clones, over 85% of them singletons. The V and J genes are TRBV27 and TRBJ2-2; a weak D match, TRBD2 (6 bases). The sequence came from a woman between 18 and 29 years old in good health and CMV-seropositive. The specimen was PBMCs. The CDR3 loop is CASSLSFPGRGGELFF. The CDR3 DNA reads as TGTGCCAGCAGTTTATCTTTTCCCGGGCGGGGCGGGGAGCTGTTTTTT.